One and the same sample provided the 25 T cell receptor beta chains below, sequenced in a study of blood T cell repertoires in COVID-19. Profiling relied on immunoSEQ multiplex PCR, and the TCRdb table lists in-frame clones only, not all of them. The sample yields around 270,000 clones, roughly 84% seen once. The sample taken for sequencing was peripheral blood. The receptors originated from a woman aged 40 to 55 who had recovered from COVID-19.

The CDR3 bases are TGTGCCAGTGGAGAAGATGGGCAGGGGGTAATCATCTCCTACAATGAGCAGTTCTTC. Its translation: CASGEDGQGVIISYNEQFF. The V and J genes are TRBV2 and TRBJ2-1, with 7 bases identical to TRBD1. Germline assignment: CDR1 SNHLY and CDR2 FYNNEI. The CDR3 has 19 amino acids. The V and J ends lost 9 bases and 0 bases, in that order; junction bases with no gene match: 20.

This clone was seen only once. The rearrangement joins TRBV11-3 to TRBJ2-7; TRBD1 agrees at 10 bases. J gave up 5 bases and V 5 bases, and 6 bases lay outside the gene matches. The CDR3 is 14 amino acids. Germline CDR1 SGHNT, CDR2 YENEEA. CDR3 bases: TGTGCCAGCAGCCGGGACAGGGGCTCTCACGAGCAGTACTTC. Its protein is CASSRDRGSHEQYF.

This clone is a singleton in its sample. The gene calls are TRBV29-1 and TRBJ1-1; possibly TRBD1 for D (5 bases). Germline values: CDR1 SQVTM, CDR2 ANQGSEA. Trimming cost V 1 base and J 7 bases, with 13 bases left between them. There are 13 residues in the CDR3. The CDR3 loop is CSVEAATANEAFF. CDR3 in DNA: TGCAGCGTTGAAGCCGCGACAGCAAATGAAGCTTTCTTT.

This chain uses TRBV28 with TRBJ1-1; D gene unclear. The V and J ends lost 6 bases and 7 bases respectively, with 12 bases between them. The V gene's germline CDR1 is MDHEN and CDR2 SYDVKM. CDR3 length equals 12 residues. The CDR3 DNA is TGTGCCAGCAGATTCGGACTGAATGAAGCTTTCTTT. Its protein is CASRFGLNEAFF.

The chain is built from TRBV19 and TRBJ2-7, with a possible D match to TRBD1 (5 bases). This CDR3 has 14 amino acids. Germline lookup yields CDR1 LNHDA and CDR2 SQIVND (reference sequence). Trimming cost V 3 bases and J 2 bases, with 11 bases left between them. CDR3 loop: CASSIQQGTYEQYF. In nucleotides, the CDR3 is TGTGCCAGTAGTATCCAGCAGGGAACCTACGAGCAGTACTTC.

The gene calls are TRBV6-5 and TRBJ2-2; possibly TRBD1 for D (6 bases). The CDR3 is made up of 15 amino acids. Trimming took off 4 bases at V and 1 base at J, with 10 bases between the two ends. CDR1 is MNHEY and CDR2 is SVGAGI in the germline V gene. The CDR3 sequence: CASSSGTQNTGELFF. Here the CDR3 DNA reads TGTGCCAGCAGTTCCGGGACACAGAACACCGGGGAGCTGTTTTTT.

J is TRBJ1-2 and V is TRBV11-2; D gene uncertain. Trimming removed 2 bases from V and 5 bases from J, with 9 bases in between. The germline gives CDR1 SGHAT, CDR2 FQNNGV. The CDR3 is made up of 13 amino acids. This CDR3 is CASSLLRVYGYTF. The CDR3 DNA sequence: TGTGCCAGCAGCTTACTCCGGGTTTATGGCTACACCTTC.

V is TRBV6-6 and J is TRBJ2-7; 7 bases align to TRBD1. The CDR3 contains 13 residues. V shed 6 bases, J shed 1 base, and the junction held 3 bases outside the gene matches. Germline CDR1 reads MNHNY; CDR2 reads SVGAGI (reference sequence). The CDR3 nucleotides read TGTGCCAGCAGACCACAGGGGTCCTACGAGCAGTACTTC. This encodes CASRPQGSYEQYF.

The chain uses TRBV2 and TRBJ1-4, with D possibly matching TRBD1 (5 bases). Germline V CDR1 and CDR2: SNHLY, FYNNEI. With 5 bases removed from V and 5 bases from J, the gap between germline ends came to 15 bases. This CDR3 has 15 residues. This CDR3 is CASSIQGTKNEKLFF. The CDR3 nucleotides read TGTGCCAGCAGTATCCAGGGTACGAAGAATGAAAAACTGTTTTTT.

The rearrangement joins TRBV19 to TRBJ2-3; 9 nucleotides line up with TRBD2. With 8 bases clipped from V and 3 bases from J, the junction kept 15 bases outside the gene matches. Germline V gene sequence: CDR1 LNHDA, CDR2 SQIVND (reference sequence). The length of the CDR3 is 17 residues. The CDR3 DNA reads as TGTGCCAGTGGCGGTGGGGGAGCGGGGGGAAGGACAGATACGCAGTATTTT. This gives the protein CASGGGGAGGRTDTQYF. Full variable domain (rest looked up from reference TRBV19 and TRBJ2-3): DGGITQSPKYLFRKEGQNVTLSCEQNLNHDAMYWYRQDPGQGLRLIYYSQIVNDFQKGDIAEGYSVSREKKESFPLTVTSAQKNPTAFYLCASGGGGAGGRTDTQYFGPGTRLTVL.

This rearrangement joins TRBV5-1 to TRBJ2-1; possibly TRBD1 for D (6 bases). Between the trimmed V and J ends, which lost 2 bases and 4 bases, there was a span of 25 bases. This CDR3 is built from 19 residues. Germline V gene sequence: CDR1 SGHRS, CDR2 YFSETQ. This chain's CDR3 is CASSLWSPGVQSPYNEQFF. The CDR3 DNA follows: TGCGCCAGCAGCTTATGGAGCCCAGGGGTCCAGTCCCCGTACAATGAGCAGTTCTTC.

This clone has just one count. In the same sample, other DNA sequences code for this CDR3. The chain links TRBV5-6 to TRBJ2-7, with TRBD1 identical over 8 bases. V lost 4 bases, J lost 3 bases, and 3 bases stayed unmatched. The germline V gene has CDR1 SGHDT and CDR2 YYEEEE. This CDR3 is 13 amino acids long. This chain's CDR3 is CASSPTGGYEQYF. The CDR3, as DNA: TGTGCCAGCAGCCCAACAGGGGGCTACGAGCAGTACTTC.

The gene calls are TRBV9 and TRBJ1-3, with TRBD1 as a possible D gene (6 bases). Trimming pared 5 bases from V and 4 bases from J, leaving 13 bases between. Germline V CDR1 and CDR2: SGDLS, YYNGEE. The CDR3 loop spans 14 amino acids. DNA of the CDR3: TGTGCCAGCAGTCTAACAGGGACGGGAAACACCATATATTTT. Amino acids: CASSLTGTGNTIYF.

V usage is TRBV10-3 and J usage is TRBJ1-1; 8 bases are shared with TRBD1. V shed 4 bases, J shed 1 base, and the junction held 5 bases outside the gene matches. Germline CDR1 is ENHRY and CDR2 is SYGVKD. This CDR3 contains 15 residues. For the CDR3, the DNA is TGTGCCATCAGTGCGGTAGGACAGGGGAACACTGAAGCTTTCTTT. As protein: CAISAVGQGNTEAFF.

The chain links TRBV5-1 to TRBJ2-5, with a tentative D call TRBD2 (5 bases). Between the trimmed V and J ends, which lost 5 bases and 4 bases, there was a span of 15 bases. The CDR3 sequence is 14 residues long. Germline CDR1 SGHRS, CDR2 YFSETQ. CDR3 DNA sequence: TGCGCCAGCAGTTCTTCTAGCATCGGAGAGACCCAGTACTTC. Its translation is CASSSSSIGETQYF.

The chain combines TRBV7-2 with TRBJ2-3, with 7 bases matching TRBD2. The CDR3 has 15 amino acids. Germline V gives CDR1 SGHTA, CDR2 FQGNSA. V lost 1 base, J lost 4 bases, and 5 bases stayed unmatched. CDR3 region: CASSLGTRFSDTQYF. The CDR3 coding sequence is TGTGCCAGCAGCTTAGGGACTAGATTTTCAGATACGCAGTATTTT.

This chain connects TRBV5-1 to TRBJ2-3; D may be TRBD1 (6 bases). The CDR3 is made up of 15 amino acids. Trimming left V 0 bases short and J 5 bases short, with 13 bases between. CDR1 and CDR2 from the germline V gene are SGHRS and YFSETQ. The CDR3 spells CASSLDRVSLDTQYF. The CDR3 DNA follows: TGCGCCAGCAGCTTGGACAGGGTTTCTTTAGATACGCAGTATTTT. The complete variable domain, with remaining parts taken from reference TRBV5-1 and TRBJ2-3, reads KAGVTQTPRYLIKTRGQQVTLSCSPISGHRSVSWYQQTPGQGLQFLFEYFSETQRNKGNFPGRFSGRQFSNSRSEMNVSTLELGDSALYLCASSLDRVSLDTQYFGPGTRLTVL.

On this clone: A read error may produce the germline difference seen at one junction end. CDR3 DNA: TGTGCCAACAGTGAGACAGTCTACAATGAGCAGTTCTTC. Protein product: CANSETVYNEQFF. The rearrangement links TRBV6-1 to TRBJ2-1, with D perhaps TRBD1 (5 bases). The CDR3 runs 13 residues. Germline CDR1 and CDR2: MNHNS and SASEGT.

The CDR3 bases are TGTGCCACCGTTGCAGGGCCCAATCAGCCCCAGCATTTT. Translating it yields CATVAGPNQPQHF. The genes are TRBV2 and TRBJ1-5; D perhaps matches TRBD1 (5 bases). The V end lost 10 bases, the J end lost 3 bases, and 13 bases lay between the germline ends. CDR1 and CDR2 (germline): SNHLY, FYNNEI. The CDR3 covers 13 residues.

J is TRBJ2-1 and V is TRBV27, with 10 bases identical to TRBD2. The CDR3 totals 18 residues. The V gene's germline CDR1 is MNHEY and CDR2 SMNVEV (reference sequence). The V gene end was trimmed by 2 bases and the J gene end by 6 bases; junction bases not matched to a gene: 13. CDR3 nucleotide sequence: TGTGCCAGCAGTTTAAGGCCCCTTAGCGGGGGGTCTTCCAATGAGCAGTTCTTC. It is translated as CASSLRPLSGGSSNEQFF.

This clone showed up just once. This chain uses TRBV24-1 with TRBJ2-1; 10 bases match TRBD2. This CDR3 is 15 amino acids long. Trimming took 5 bases from V and 9 from J; bases not matched to a gene: 9. Germline lookup yields CDR1 KGHDR and CDR2 SFDVKD. The CDR3 DNA reads as TGTGCCACCAGTGCGGCTAGCGGGGGTATTCGTGAGCAGTTCTTC. This encodes CATSAASGGIREQFF.

This sequence joins TRBV28 and TRBJ2-5; a weak D match, TRBD2 (5 bases). Germline CDR1 and CDR2: MDHEN and SYDVKM. The CDR3 runs 12 residues. The V end was cut by 7 bases, the J end by 2 bases, with 8 bases between. The CDR3 nucleotides are TGTGCCAGCACCGACTATCAAGAGACCCAGTACTTC. As protein: CASTDYQETQYF.

V and J are TRBV13 and TRBJ1-5; TRBD1 matches at 7 bases. CDR1 is PRHDT and CDR2 is FYEKMQ in the germline V gene (reference sequence). The trim removed 5 bases at V and 4 bases at J, leaving 2 bases unmatched. This CDR3 has 13 amino acids. Here the CDR3 DNA reads TGTGCCAGCAGCCCGGGACAGAATCAGCCCCAGCATTTT. Protein product: CASSPGQNQPQHF.

The chain couples TRBV10-3 to TRBJ2-1; 10 bases align to TRBD1. The V segment lost 4 bases and the J segment 7 bases; nucleotides outside the gene matches: 7. The CDR3 has 15 residues. CDR1 ENHRY and CDR2 SYGVKD come from the germline V gene. The CDR3 bases are TGTGCCATCAGTGGGGACAGGGGTGTATCAAATGAGCAGTTCTTC. This codes for CAISGDRGVSNEQFF.

V usage is TRBV30 and J usage is TRBJ1-6; D is perhaps TRBD1 (5 bases). V was trimmed by 4 bases and J by 7 bases, leaving 14 bases between them. The CDR3 is 14 residues long. The germline CDR1 and CDR2 sequences are GTSNPN and SVGIG (reference sequence). In nucleotides, the CDR3 is TGTGCCTGGACTCGGGGGTTGGGGAATTCACCCCTCCACTTT. Amino acids: CAWTRGLGNSPLHF.